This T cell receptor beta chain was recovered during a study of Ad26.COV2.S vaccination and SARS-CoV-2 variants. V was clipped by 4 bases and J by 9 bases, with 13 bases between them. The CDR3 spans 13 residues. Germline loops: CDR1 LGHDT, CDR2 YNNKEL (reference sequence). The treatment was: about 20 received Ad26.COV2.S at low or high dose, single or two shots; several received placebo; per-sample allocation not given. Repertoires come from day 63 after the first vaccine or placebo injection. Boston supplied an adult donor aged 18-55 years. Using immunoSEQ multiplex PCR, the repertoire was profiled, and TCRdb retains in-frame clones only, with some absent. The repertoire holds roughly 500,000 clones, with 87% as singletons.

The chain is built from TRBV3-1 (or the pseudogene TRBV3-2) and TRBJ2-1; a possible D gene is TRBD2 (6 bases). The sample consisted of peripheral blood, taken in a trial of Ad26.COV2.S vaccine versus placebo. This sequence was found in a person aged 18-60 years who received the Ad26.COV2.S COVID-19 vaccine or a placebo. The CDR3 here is CASSLWDSTEQFF. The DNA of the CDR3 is TGTGCCAGCAGCCTGTGGGACTCGACTGAGCAGTTCTTC.